These T cell receptor beta chains were read from a single sample in a study of T cell repertoires in cytomegalovirus infection. TCRdb itself ran the reads through MiXCR, one entry per CDR3 protein. The table has 75,000 to 100,000 distinct CDR3 sequences, approximately 30% seen once. For these TCRs, the target antigens are not known. The input for sequencing was CD8+ T cells from cultured PBMCs, taken from culture after CMV antigen stimulation. These receptors all stem from a human donor in good health (CMV status not recorded). Some clones in this sample may be carry-over from other donors' samples. Both conserved end residues are part of each CDR3. The order of the fields is CDR3 DNA, CDR3 protein, J gene, V gene, clone size, D gene. A D gene is named only where the DNA matches it firmly. Only some rows state a clone size, as once, few, many or a class for expanded clones.

CDR3 DNA: TGTGCCAGCAGCCCGTGGGGCGAAGAGACCCAGTACTTC; CDR3 protein: CASSPWGEETQYF; J gene: TRBJ2-5; V gene: TRBV7-9; clone size: many; D gene: .
CDR3 DNA: TGTGCCAGCAGCCAAGAAAGGCTAGCGGGGGAACTAGATACGCAGTATTTT; CDR3 protein: CASSQERLAGELDTQYF; J gene: TRBJ2-3; V gene: TRBV4-2; clone size: .; D gene: TRBD2
CDR3 DNA: TGTGCCAGCAGCTTATCAGGGGGACCCCAGTACTTC; CDR3 protein: CASSLSGGPQYF; J gene: TRBJ2-5; V gene: TRBV7-6; clone size: few; D gene: TRBD1
CDR3 DNA: TGTGCCTGCAGCGTAGGCCCCAGGGGTGGCGAGCAGTACTTC; CDR3 protein: CACSVGPRGGEQYF; J gene: TRBJ2-7; V gene: TRBV9; clone size: once; D gene: .
CDR3 DNA: TGTGCCAGCACCCCGTCTCGTTCGAACACCGGGGAGCTGTTTTTT; CDR3 protein: CASTPSRSNTGELFF; J gene: TRBJ2-2; V gene: TRBV2; clone size: .; D gene: .
CDR3 DNA: TGTGCCAGCAGTTTTTATAGTTTACAGCCCCAGCATTTT; CDR3 protein: CASSFYSLQPQHF; J gene: TRBJ1-5; V gene: TRBV12-3/TRBV12-4; clone size: many; D gene: .
CDR3 DNA: TGTGCCAGCAGCTTAAGCGGGGGGGCATACAATGAGCAGTTCTTC; CDR3 protein: CASSLSGGAYNEQFF; J gene: TRBJ2-1; V gene: TRBV13; clone size: many; D gene: TRBD2
CDR3 DNA: TGTGCCAGCTCTTATCCAGTGGGGGGCACTGAAGCTTTCTTT; CDR3 protein: CASSYPVGGTEAFF; J gene: TRBJ1-1; V gene: TRBV6-1; clone size: few; D gene: .
CDR3 DNA: TGTGCCAGCAGCCAAGTTGGAGGCGTCTCCTACAATGAGCAGTTCTTC; CDR3 protein: CASSQVGGVSYNEQFF; J gene: TRBJ2-1; V gene: TRBV4-2; clone size: .; D gene: .
CDR3 DNA: TGTGCCAGCATCCACAGGGAAGAAACGAACACTGAAGCTTTCTTT; CDR3 protein: CASIHREETNTEAFF; J gene: TRBJ1-1; V gene: TRBV6-2/TRBV6-3; clone size: few; D gene: .
CDR3 DNA: TGTGCCACCAGTGATTTAGGGCCCGACAATGAGCAGTTCTTC; CDR3 protein: CATSDLGPDNEQFF; J gene: TRBJ2-1; V gene: TRBV24-1; clone size: few; D gene: .
CDR3 DNA: TGTGCCAGCAGCTTTGGCGGGAGATTCACAGATACGCAGTATTTT; CDR3 protein: CASSFGGRFTDTQYF; J gene: TRBJ2-3; V gene: TRBV7-2; clone size: .; D gene: TRBD2
CDR3 DNA: TGTGCCAGCAAGGGCGGAACCTTTGACGAGCAGTACTTC; CDR3 protein: CASKGGTFDEQYF; J gene: TRBJ2-7; V gene: TRBV6-6; clone size: .; D gene: .
CDR3 DNA: TGTGCCAGCAGCTTGGGCAACACCGGGGAGCTGTTTTTT; CDR3 protein: CASSLGNTGELFF; J gene: TRBJ2-2; V gene: TRBV7-6; clone size: many; D gene: .
CDR3 DNA: TGTGCCAGCAGGGGGGTGCTCGCTGAAGCTTTCTTT; CDR3 protein: CASRGVLAEAFF; J gene: TRBJ1-1; V gene: TRBV2; clone size: .; D gene: .
CDR3 DNA: TGTGCCAGCCGAGGGGCTGAAGCTTTCTTT; CDR3 protein: CASRGAEAFF; J gene: TRBJ1-1; V gene: TRBV2; clone size: .; D gene: .
CDR3 DNA: TGTGCCAGCTCACCGGGGGGCGCCGAAGAAGCTTTCTTT; CDR3 protein: CASSPGGAEEAFF; J gene: TRBJ1-1; V gene: TRBV18; clone size: .; D gene: .
CDR3 DNA: TGTGCCAGCAGGCAGGCTAGTTGGGTTGAGCAGTTCTTC; CDR3 protein: CASRQASWVEQFF; J gene: TRBJ2-1; V gene: TRBV12-3/TRBV12-4; clone size: .; D gene: .
CDR3 DNA: TGTGCCAGCAGCCCCGGGGGAGTCTACAATGAGCAGTTCTTC; CDR3 protein: CASSPGGVYNEQFF; J gene: TRBJ2-1; V gene: TRBV7-7; clone size: many; D gene: .
CDR3 DNA: TGTGCCAGCAGCTGGGCCCCCCGGGGGGGATGGGATTCACCCCTCCACTTT; CDR3 protein: CASSWAPRGGWDSPLHF; J gene: TRBJ1-6; V gene: TRBV7-2; clone size: many; D gene: .
CDR3 DNA: TGTGCCAGCAGTTTAGCGCTAGGAGGCAATCAGCCCCAGCATTTT; CDR3 protein: CASSLALGGNQPQHF; J gene: TRBJ1-5; V gene: TRBV12-3/TRBV12-4; clone size: many; D gene: .
CDR3 DNA: TGTGCCAGCAGCTTGATTCATCTTTCGGCTAGCCGATACCAAGAGACCCAGTACTTC; CDR3 protein: CASSLIHLSASRYQETQYF; J gene: TRBJ2-5; V gene: TRBV11-1; clone size: few; D gene: .
CDR3 DNA: TGTGCCAGCACCACCTTATCTGGGGCCAACGTCCTGACTTTC; CDR3 protein: CASTTLSGANVLTF; J gene: TRBJ2-6; V gene: TRBV7-6; clone size: many; D gene: .
CDR3 DNA: TGTGCCAGCAGCCCCGGGACAGGGGTCGGCGGCTACACCTTC; CDR3 protein: CASSPGTGVGGYTF; J gene: TRBJ1-2; V gene: TRBV7-6; clone size: few; D gene: TRBD1
CDR3 DNA: TGTGCCAGCAGCCAACTAAATGAAAAACTGTTTTTT; CDR3 protein: CASSQLNEKLFF; J gene: TRBJ1-4; V gene: TRBV7-8; clone size: many; D gene: .
CDR3 DNA: TGTGCCAGCAGCCCGATGGGGCAGGGCTACAATGAGCAGTTCTTC; CDR3 protein: CASSPMGQGYNEQFF; J gene: TRBJ2-1; V gene: TRBV7-8; clone size: many; D gene: .
CDR3 DNA: TGTGCCAGCGGACCAGGAGGTCAGCCCCAGCATTTT; CDR3 protein: CASGPGGQPQHF; J gene: TRBJ1-5; V gene: TRBV27; clone size: few; D gene: .
CDR3 DNA: TGCAGTGCTAGACCCGAGGTGGGGTACGGCGAGCAGTACTTC; CDR3 protein: CSARPEVGYGEQYF; J gene: TRBJ2-7; V gene: TRBV20-1; clone size: .; D gene: .
CDR3 DNA: TGTGCCAGCAGCTTATCGGACCGAACTAATGAAAAACTGTTTTTT; CDR3 protein: CASSLSDRTNEKLFF; J gene: TRBJ1-4; V gene: TRBV7-9; clone size: once; D gene: .
CDR3 DNA: TGTGCCAGTAGTATAGGGGGGACGGGAGCCTACGAGCAGTACTTC; CDR3 protein: CASSIGGTGAYEQYF; J gene: TRBJ2-7; V gene: TRBV19; clone size: .; D gene: .
CDR3 DNA: TGTGCCAGCAGCTTAGCAGGTAGCGGGGGGTTGCATGAGCAGTTCTTC; CDR3 protein: CASSLAGSGGLHEQFF; J gene: TRBJ2-1; V gene: TRBV7-6; clone size: .; D gene: TRBD2
CDR3 DNA: TGTGCCAGCAGCTTAGGGGATTGGGCCTCTAGGACCTTCAACTATGGCTACACCTTC; CDR3 protein: CASSLGDWASRTFNYGYTF; J gene: TRBJ1-2; V gene: TRBV7-6; clone size: .; D gene: .
CDR3 DNA: TGTGCCAGTACCCCGTATTCAGGGGCGGACACTGAAGCTTTCTTT; CDR3 protein: CASTPYSGADTEAFF; J gene: TRBJ1-1; V gene: TRBV19; clone size: .; D gene: .
CDR3 DNA: TGTGCCACCAGTGATTTGCAGGACTCCTACAATGAGCAGTTCTTC; CDR3 protein: CATSDLQDSYNEQFF; J gene: TRBJ2-1; V gene: TRBV24-1; clone size: few; D gene: .
CDR3 DNA: TGTGCCAGCACCCAATTTAGGGTCGGGACAGGGGGCACAGATACGCAGTATTTT; CDR3 protein: CASTQFRVGTGGTDTQYF; J gene: TRBJ2-3; V gene: TRBV6-6; clone size: few; D gene: TRBD1
CDR3 DNA: TGTGCCAGCAGCTTAGAGTGGACGGTTAGCACAGATACGCAGTATTTT; CDR3 protein: CASSLEWTVSTDTQYF; J gene: TRBJ2-3; V gene: TRBV11-2; clone size: few; D gene: .
CDR3 DNA: TGTGCCAGCAGCACCTTCCTAGGAGCAGATACGCAGTATTTT; CDR3 protein: CASSTFLGADTQYF; J gene: TRBJ2-3; V gene: TRBV7-9; clone size: few; D gene: .
CDR3 DNA: TGTGCCAGCAGTTACCTAGTGGGAGGCAATCAGCCCCAGCATTTT; CDR3 protein: CASSYLVGGNQPQHF; J gene: TRBJ1-5; V gene: TRBV6-6; clone size: .; D gene: .
CDR3 DNA: TGTGCCACCAGCAGAGATAGACTAGCGGGGTACAATGAGCAGTTCTTC; CDR3 protein: CATSRDRLAGYNEQFF; J gene: TRBJ2-1; V gene: TRBV15; clone size: .; D gene: TRBD2
CDR3 DNA: TGTGCCAGCAGCTTAGGGGGGGTGGGGCAGATGAACACTGAAGCTTTCTTT; CDR3 protein: CASSLGGVGQMNTEAFF; J gene: TRBJ1-1; V gene: TRBV7-9; clone size: many; D gene: .
CDR3 DNA: TGTGCCAGCAGTGATTCGGCAGGGGGCATCGGTGGCTACACCTTC; CDR3 protein: CASSDSAGGIGGYTF; J gene: TRBJ1-2; V gene: TRBV25-1; clone size: .; D gene: TRBD1
CDR3 DNA: TGTGCCAGCAGTGCCCAGGGGGCGATTAACACTGAAGCTTTCTTT; CDR3 protein: CASSAQGAINTEAFF; J gene: TRBJ1-1; V gene: TRBV6-1; clone size: medium-sized; D gene: TRBD1
CDR3 DNA: TGTGCCAGCAGCACAACTAGCGGGGGAACAGATACGCAGTATTTT; CDR3 protein: CASSTTSGGTDTQYF; J gene: TRBJ2-3; V gene: TRBV7-9; clone size: few; D gene: TRBD2
CDR3 DNA: TGTGCCAGCAGCTCACGACTGACAGGGCCCTACGAGCAGTACTTC; CDR3 protein: CASSSRLTGPYEQYF; J gene: TRBJ2-7; V gene: TRBV7-9; clone size: few; D gene: TRBD1
CDR3 DNA: TGTGCCAGCAGCATAGAGGTCAGCTACGAGCAGTACTTC; CDR3 protein: CASSIEVSYEQYF; J gene: TRBJ2-7; V gene: TRBV7-2; clone size: .; D gene: .
CDR3 DNA: TGTGCCAGCAGCACCAGGGATCTCTACGAGCAGTACTTC; CDR3 protein: CASSTRDLYEQYF; J gene: TRBJ2-7; V gene: TRBV7-8; clone size: .; D gene: .
CDR3 DNA: TGTGCCAGCAGACTTACAGGGAACGAAAAACTGTTTTTT; CDR3 protein: CASRLTGNEKLFF; J gene: TRBJ1-4; V gene: TRBV4-1; clone size: .; D gene: .
CDR3 DNA: TGTGCCAGCAGCACCAGACAGGGGGTCTTACGGGAGACCCAGTACTTC; CDR3 protein: CASSTRQGVLRETQYF; J gene: TRBJ2-5; V gene: TRBV7-1; clone size: once; D gene: TRBD1
CDR3 DNA: TGTGCCAGCTCCCAGGTTTATCACAATGAGCAGTTCTTC; CDR3 protein: CASSQVYHNEQFF; J gene: TRBJ2-1; V gene: TRBV6-2/TRBV6-3; clone size: few; D gene: .
CDR3 DNA: TGTGCCAGCAGCTCTTTTGATGGCAATCAGCCCCAGCATTTT; CDR3 protein: CASSSFDGNQPQHF; J gene: TRBJ1-5; V gene: TRBV7-9; clone size: .; D gene: .
CDR3 DNA: TGTGCCAGTAGTATTGTTTGGACAGAGACTAACTATGGCTACACCTTC; CDR3 protein: CASSIVWTETNYGYTF; J gene: TRBJ1-2; V gene: TRBV19; clone size: .; D gene: .
CDR3 DNA: TGTGCCAGCAGTTTATCTGGACAGGGGGCCTACGAGCAGTACTTC; CDR3 protein: CASSLSGQGAYEQYF; J gene: TRBJ2-7; V gene: TRBV27; clone size: .; D gene: TRBD1
CDR3 DNA: TGTGCCAGCACCCATGACTTCACAGATACGCAGTATTTT; CDR3 protein: CASTHDFTDTQYF; J gene: TRBJ2-3; V gene: TRBV12-3/TRBV12-4; clone size: many; D gene: .
CDR3 DNA: TGTGCCAGCAGCCCCGGATGGACGGTACGGGAGCTGTTTTTT; CDR3 protein: CASSPGWTVRELFF; J gene: TRBJ2-2; V gene: TRBV27; clone size: few; D gene: .
CDR3 DNA: TGCAGCGTTGAATCGTTTGACAGGGAAGCTGAGTACAAAAACATTCAGTACTTC; CDR3 protein: CSVESFDREAEYKNIQYF; J gene: TRBJ2-4; V gene: TRBV29-1; clone size: .; D gene: TRBD1
CDR3 DNA: TGTGCCAGCAGCTTCCTACCCGGGGAGCTGTTTTTT; CDR3 protein: CASSFLPGELFF; J gene: TRBJ2-2; V gene: TRBV11-3; clone size: few; D gene: .
CDR3 DNA: TGTGCCAGCAGCTTAGTAGGGGTCGGAAACACCATATATTTT; CDR3 protein: CASSLVGVGNTIYF; J gene: TRBJ1-3; V gene: TRBV7-8; clone size: many; D gene: .